Listed below are T cell receptor beta chains from one sample, sequenced in a study of vaccination and CD4 T cells after COVID-19. TCRdb re-called the PCR reads with MiXCR, one entry per CDR3 protein. The sample lists more than 35,000 distinct CDR3 sequences, around 33% seen once, with 5.8% in the top ten. The source material was CD4+ T cells from blood, sampled about 7 months after SARS-CoV-2 vaccination. Receptor source: a human donor who had recovered from COVID-19. Both conserved end residues are part of each CDR3. The D gene is left open where the match is weak. Clone size is shown for a subset of rows, as once, few, many or a class of expanded clone.

>TRBD1|few|TRBJ2-3|TRBV20-1
CSARGQLEYTQYF
TGCAGTGCTAGGGGACAGTTGGAGTATACGCAGTATTTT
>.|.|TRBJ2-5|TRBV20-1
CSQRDVKGQETQYF
TGCAGTCAAAGGGACGTTAAAGGGCAAGAGACCCAGTACTTC
>.|.|TRBJ1-6|TRBV7-3
CASSLWTENSPLHF
TGTGCCAGCAGCTTATGGACAGAAAATTCACCCCTCCACTTT
>.|.|TRBJ2-7|TRBV20-1
CSATDRGGRREQYF
TGCAGTGCTACGGACAGAGGGGGGCGAAGAGAGCAGTACTTC
>.|few|TRBJ1-1|TRBV20-1
CSASPYTEAFF
TGCAGTGCTAGTCCGTACACTGAAGCTTTCTTT
>TRBD2|.|TRBJ2-3|TRBV4-1
CASSPAGGTDTQYF
TGCGCCAGCAGCCCCGCGGGAGGCACAGATACGCAGTATTTT
>.|.|TRBJ2-1|TRBV7-9
CASSFSGEGNEQFF
TGTGCCAGCAGCTTCTCTGGTGAGGGGAATGAGCAGTTCTTC
>.|few|TRBJ2-7|TRBV28
CASRQRISPYEQYF
TGTGCCAGCAGGCAACGAATTTCACCCTACGAGCAGTACTTC
>TRBD2|.|TRBJ2-3|TRBV11-3
CASSLGRREGLDTQYF
TGTGCCAGCAGCCTAGGGCGGCGGGAGGGCCTGGATACGCAGTATTTT
>TRBD1|few|TRBJ1-6|TRBV20-1
CAPGQGHSPLHF
TGCGCACCGGGACAGGGGCATTCACCCCTCCACTTT
>.|.|TRBJ1-2|TRBV28
CASSFQGHYGYTF
TGTGCCAGCAGTTTCCAGGGACACTATGGCTACACCTTC
>.|few|TRBJ1-5|TRBV27
CASSPRGARQPQHF
TGTGCCAGCAGTCCTCGGGGGGCGCGACAGCCCCAGCATTTT
>TRBD2|.|TRBJ2-3|TRBV4-1
CASSRGLAGLTTSTDTQYF
TGCGCCAGCAGCCGGGGACTAGCGGGCCTTACAACTAGCACAGATACGCAGTATTTT
>.|few|TRBJ1-4|TRBV20-1
CMGLEGTANEKLFF
TGCATGGGACTCGAAGGGACTGCTAATGAAAAACTGTTTTTT
>TRBD2|.|TRBJ2-1|TRBV4-1
CASSLAGGPNEQFF
TGCGCCAGCAGCTTAGCGGGAGGGCCGAATGAGCAGTTCTTC